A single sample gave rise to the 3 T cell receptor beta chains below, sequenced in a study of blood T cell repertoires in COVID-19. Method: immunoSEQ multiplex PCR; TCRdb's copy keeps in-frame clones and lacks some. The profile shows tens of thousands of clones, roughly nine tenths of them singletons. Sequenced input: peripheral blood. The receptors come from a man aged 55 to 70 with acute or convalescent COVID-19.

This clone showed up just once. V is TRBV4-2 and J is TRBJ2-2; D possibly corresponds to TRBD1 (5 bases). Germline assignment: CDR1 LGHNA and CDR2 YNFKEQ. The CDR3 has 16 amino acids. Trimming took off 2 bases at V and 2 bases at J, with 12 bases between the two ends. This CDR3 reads CASSQQTVLNTGELFF. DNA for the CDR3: TGTGCCAGCAGCCAACAGACAGTATTAAACACCGGGGAGCTGTTTTTT.

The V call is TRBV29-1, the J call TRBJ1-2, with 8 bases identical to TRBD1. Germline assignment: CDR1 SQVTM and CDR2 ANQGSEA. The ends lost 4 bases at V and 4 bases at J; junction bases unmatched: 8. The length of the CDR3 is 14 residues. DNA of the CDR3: TGCAGCGTTGTTCCCCGCGGGACAGGCTATGGCTACACCTTC. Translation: CSVVPRGTGYGYTF.

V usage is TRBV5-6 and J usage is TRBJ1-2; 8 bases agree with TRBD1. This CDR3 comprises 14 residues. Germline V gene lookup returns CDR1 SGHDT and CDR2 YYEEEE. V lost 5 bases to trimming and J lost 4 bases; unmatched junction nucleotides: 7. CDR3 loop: CASRSQGEGYGYTF. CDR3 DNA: TGTGCCAGCAGATCACAGGGGGAAGGCTATGGCTACACCTTC.